These 2 T cell receptor beta chains came from one sample sequenced in a study of T cells in Graves' hyperthyroidism and ophthalmopathy (dated by TCRdb to between 2018 and 2021). The library was produced with multiplex PCR. The reads were generated on an Illumina HiSeq 2000. TCR beta CDR3 regions were amplified from RNA transcripts. The TCR CDR3 was subjected to a first round of RT-PCR using the HTBI primer set and the Qiagen OneStep RT-PCR kit. The public reads were reanalyzed by TCRdb: fastp trimming at Q25, MiXCR alignment, in-frame beta chains only. CDR3 protein duplicates are merged, each entry listing the most common genes and DNA. The sample has roughly 350,000 distinct CDR3 sequences on record, roughly 15% of them singletons. The ten largest account for roughly 33% of the sample. Sequenced: blood. These TCRs come from a woman aged 40 to 50 with Graves' ophthalmopathy.

This chain uses TRBV9 with TRBJ2-1, with D unclear. Germline V CDR1 and CDR2: SGDLS, YYNGEE. V lost 0 bases and J lost 5, with 9 bases in between. The CDR3 spans 14 residues. DNA of the CDR3: TGTGCCAGCAGCGTAGACGGGCTAAACAATGAGCAGTTCTTC. It is translated as CASSVDGLNNEQFF.

This clonotype was seen many times. This chain uses TRBV29-1 with TRBJ2-1; D may be TRBD1 (5 bases). V gave up 6 bases and J gave up 9 bases, with 15 bases separating them. Germline CDR1 SQVTM, CDR2 ANQGSEA. This CDR3 is 12 amino acids long. CDR3 region: CSVVPGYSEQFF. In nucleotides, the CDR3 is TGCAGCGTGGTACCAGGGTATAGTGAGCAGTTCTTC.